This record covers a single T cell receptor beta chain. What it recognizes is unknown. V was shortened by 2 bases and J by 2 bases, with 7 bases between the two germline ends. The germline gives CDR1 SGHRS, CDR2 YFSETQ. There are 13 residues in the CDR3. This sample was included in a study of T cell responses to AZD1222 COVID-19 vaccine. The study, taken as a whole, reports: Seropositivity was recorded at baseline in only a handful of AZD1222 recipients. Per reports, nearly half of all spike-specific TCRs target regions that are unmutated in variants.

Sequenced by immunoSEQ multiplex PCR; TCRdb stores in-frame clones only, minus some. The table shows some 130,000 clones, with approximately 85% occurring only once. The chain has TRBV5-1 and TRBJ2-5; D not resolved. This receptor was obtained from an adult in good health. Material: peripheral blood, obtained on day 0 of AZD1222 vaccination. CDR3 sequence (DNA): TGCGCCAGCAGCTTAGGCAGTCAAGAGACCCAGTACTTC. This codes for CASSLGSQETQYF.